This T cell receptor beta chain was observed in a study of blood T cell repertoires in COVID-19. Study background: Acute and convalescent COVID-19 specimens originated in the United States, Italy and Spain.

The germline gives CDR1 MNHEY, CDR2 SMNVEV (reference sequence). V lost 2 bases and J lost 9, with 10 bases in between. The CDR3 has 13 residues. Under the authors' procedure: For nucleated cells, counts were estimated from reference gene primer amplification. Assay: immunoSEQ multiplex PCR; the TCRdb copy retains only in-frame clones and omits some. D and trimming were read from the DNA, whereas the V and J calls and clone size are those reported in that table. Of some 250,000 clones in the sample, about 86% were seen once. The clonotype was recovered from a woman aged 55-70 years with active or convalescent COVID-19. V gene TRBV27 combines with J gene TRBJ1-4; possible D gene TRBD1, 5 bases. Sequences were obtained from peripheral blood. CDR3: CASSLQGAKKLFF. The CDR3 DNA sequence: TGTGCCAGCAGTTTACAGGGTGCGAAAAAACTGTTTTTT.